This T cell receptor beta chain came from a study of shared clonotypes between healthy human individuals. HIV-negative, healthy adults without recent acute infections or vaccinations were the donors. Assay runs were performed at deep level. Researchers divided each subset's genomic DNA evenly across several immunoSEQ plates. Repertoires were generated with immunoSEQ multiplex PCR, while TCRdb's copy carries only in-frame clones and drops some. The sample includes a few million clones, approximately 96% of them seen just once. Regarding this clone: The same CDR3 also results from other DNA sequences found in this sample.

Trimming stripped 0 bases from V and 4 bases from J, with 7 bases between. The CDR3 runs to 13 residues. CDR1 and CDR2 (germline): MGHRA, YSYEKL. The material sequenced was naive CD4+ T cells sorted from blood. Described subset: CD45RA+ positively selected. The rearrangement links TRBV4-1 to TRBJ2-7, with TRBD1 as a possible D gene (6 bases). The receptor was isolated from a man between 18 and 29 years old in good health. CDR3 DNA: TGCGCCAGCAGCCAAGAAGGGGGTTACGAGCAGTACTTC. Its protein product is CASSQEGGYEQYF.